The T cell receptor (beta chain) under discussion was sequenced for a study of blood T cell repertoires in COVID-19. Measured with immunoSEQ multiplex PCR; TCRdb has only the in-frame clones, and not every one. The sample has over 200,000 clones, 80% to 90% seen once; the top ten hold over 2%. Between the trimmed V and J ends, which lost 5 bases and 8 bases, there was a span of 12 bases. Germline V gene data show CDR1 as DFQATT and CDR2 as SNEGSKA (reference sequence). The CDR3 has 11 residues. Specimen: peripheral blood. This sequence originates from a woman between 45 and 60 years old with acute or convalescent COVID-19. The rearrangement uses TRBV20-1 and TRBJ1-2, with D perhaps matching TRBD1 (5 bases). CDR3 DNA: TGCAGTGCTGCTAGACAGAGGGGCTACACCTTC. Translation: CSAARQRGYTF.